This is a list of T cell receptor beta chains from one sample in a study of cytomegalovirus exposure and HLA in healthy donors. Clones were sequenced by immunoSEQ multiplex PCR, and TCRdb holds only the in-frame ones, with some missing. The table lists more than 95,000 clones, approximately 79% of them singletons. Material: PBMCs. These receptor sequences come from a man aged 45-65 years in good health and CMV-seropositive. Each CDR3 is given with its conserved first and last residue. Each record gives: D gene, CDR3 length, V gene, J gene, clone size, CDR3 DNA, CDR3 protein. D genes are given only for firm matches. Only some rows state a clone size, as once, few, many or a class for expanded clones.

d_call: TRBD1; cdr3_length: 15; v_call: TRBV4-3; j_call: TRBJ1-4; clone_size: .; cdr3_nt: TGCGCCAGCAGCCAACAGGCAGGGGGAGAGGAAAAACTGTTTTTT; cdr3_aa: CASSQQAGGEEKLFF
d_call: .; cdr3_length: 11; v_call: TRBV7-2; j_call: TRBJ2-7; clone_size: .; cdr3_nt: TGTGCCAGCAGCCCCAAATACGAGCAGTACTTC; cdr3_aa: CASSPKYEQYF
d_call: .; cdr3_length: 11; v_call: TRBV18; j_call: TRBJ2-3; clone_size: few; cdr3_nt: TGTGCCACCCTTAGTGTGGATACGCAGTATTTT; cdr3_aa: CATLSVDTQYF
d_call: TRBD2; cdr3_length: 15; v_call: TRBV7-9; j_call: TRBJ2-7; clone_size: .; cdr3_nt: TGTTCCAGCAGCTTAGGGCGGGGGGTCCACTACGAGCAGTACTTC; cdr3_aa: CSSSLGRGVHYEQYF
d_call: TRBD1; cdr3_length: 14; v_call: TRBV27; j_call: TRBJ2-7; clone_size: once; cdr3_nt: TGTGCCAGCAGTTTACGGACAGGGCCCTACGAGCAGTACTTC; cdr3_aa: CASSLRTGPYEQYF
d_call: .; cdr3_length: 18; v_call: TRBV5-1; j_call: TRBJ2-3; clone_size: few; cdr3_nt: TGCGCCAGCAGCTTGGTAAGGGGTGGAGATCTATACACAGATACGCAGTATTTT; cdr3_aa: CASSLVRGGDLYTDTQYF
d_call: TRBD2; cdr3_length: 13; v_call: TRBV5-1; j_call: TRBJ2-7; clone_size: .; cdr3_nt: TGCGCCAGCAGCTTGGTACCTAGCGGTGAGCAGTACTTC; cdr3_aa: CASSLVPSGEQYF
d_call: TRBD1; cdr3_length: 14; v_call: TRBV27; j_call: TRBJ1-2; clone_size: once; cdr3_nt: TGTGCCAGCAGAATGGGACAGGGTGTCTATGGCTACACCTTC; cdr3_aa: CASRMGQGVYGYTF
d_call: TRBD2; cdr3_length: 17; v_call: TRBV5-6; j_call: TRBJ2-1; clone_size: .; cdr3_nt: TGTGCCAGCAGCTTGGTGTGGGGGGGGGACTCCTACAATGAGCAGTTCTTC; cdr3_aa: CASSLVWGGDSYNEQFF
d_call: .; cdr3_length: 11; v_call: TRBV7-9; j_call: TRBJ1-1; clone_size: .; cdr3_nt: TGTGCCAGCCGGGGGGACACTGAAGCTTTCTTT; cdr3_aa: CASRGDTEAFF
d_call: .; cdr3_length: 16; v_call: TRBV5-1; j_call: TRBJ1-2; clone_size: .; cdr3_nt: TGCGCCAGCAAAGAGGAAAGTACCCCCTCTAGTTATGGCTACACCTTC; cdr3_aa: CASKEESTPSSYGYTF
d_call: .; cdr3_length: 17; v_call: TRBV27; j_call: TRBJ1-2; clone_size: .; cdr3_nt: TGTGCCAGCAGTTCCTCCAGACACCTCATGTCGAGTTATGGCTACACCTTC; cdr3_aa: CASSSSRHLMSSYGYTF
d_call: .; cdr3_length: 17; v_call: TRBV5-4; j_call: TRBJ2-5; clone_size: few; cdr3_nt: TGTGCCAGCAGCTTGGCCGGTATGAGCCCTAGGGGGGAGACCCAGTACTTC; cdr3_aa: CASSLAGMSPRGETQYF
d_call: .; cdr3_length: 13; v_call: TRBV19; j_call: TRBJ2-5; clone_size: few; cdr3_nt: TGTGCCAGTAGTATTGGACTAAGGGAGACCCAGTACTTC; cdr3_aa: CASSIGLRETQYF
d_call: .; cdr3_length: 14; v_call: TRBV6-5; j_call: TRBJ2-7; clone_size: few; cdr3_nt: TGTGCCAGCAGTCCCGGGACACTGGACTACGAGCAGTACTTC; cdr3_aa: CASSPGTLDYEQYF
d_call: TRBD1; cdr3_length: 18; v_call: TRBV7-8; j_call: TRBJ2-7; clone_size: .; cdr3_nt: TGTGCCAGCAGCTTAGAAGGGACAGGGTCACCCCCCTCCTACGAGCAGTACTTC; cdr3_aa: CASSLEGTGSPPSYEQYF
d_call: .; cdr3_length: 14; v_call: TRBV6-5; j_call: TRBJ1-2; clone_size: .; cdr3_nt: TGTGCCAGCAGAGCCGGGGCACGCGGGGCTGGCTACACCTTC; cdr3_aa: CASRAGARGAGYTF
d_call: .; cdr3_length: 15; v_call: TRBV6-5; j_call: TRBJ2-7; clone_size: .; cdr3_nt: TGTGCCAGCAGTTTCTCTTCAGCGGGACACCAGTTGCAGTACTTC; cdr3_aa: CASSFSSAGHQLQYF
d_call: .; cdr3_length: 14; v_call: TRBV7-9; j_call: TRBJ2-5; clone_size: .; cdr3_nt: TGTGCCAGCGGCGACCGACACGTTCAAGAGACCCAGTACTTC; cdr3_aa: CASGDRHVQETQYF
d_call: .; cdr3_length: 15; v_call: TRBV2; j_call: TRBJ1-2; clone_size: .; cdr3_nt: TGTGCCAGCAGTTCTCAGGGGCCCTATAACTATGGCTACACCTTC; cdr3_aa: CASSSQGPYNYGYTF
d_call: TRBD1; cdr3_length: 18; v_call: TRBV9; j_call: TRBJ2-3; clone_size: .; cdr3_nt: TGTGCCAGCAGCGTGGGCAGGGGGCAAATGTGGGGGTCAGATACGCAGTATTTT; cdr3_aa: CASSVGRGQMWGSDTQYF
d_call: TRBD1; cdr3_length: 16; v_call: TRBV6-5; j_call: TRBJ1-2; clone_size: .; cdr3_nt: TGTGCCAGCAGTTACCTCCGGACAGGGGGAGGTTATGGCTACACCTTC; cdr3_aa: CASSYLRTGGGYGYTF
d_call: TRBD1; cdr3_length: 15; v_call: TRBV7-2; j_call: TRBJ2-7; clone_size: .; cdr3_nt: TGTGCCAGCAGCGCCCAGACAGGGGGGCACTACGAGCAGTACTTC; cdr3_aa: CASSAQTGGHYEQYF
d_call: TRBD1; cdr3_length: 16; v_call: TRBV2; j_call: TRBJ1-5; clone_size: .; cdr3_nt: TGTGCCAGCACCGAAGCGGACAGGGGCAACAATCAGCCCCAGCATTTT; cdr3_aa: CASTEADRGNNQPQHF
d_call: .; cdr3_length: 14; v_call: TRBV2; j_call: TRBJ1-4; clone_size: few; cdr3_nt: TGTGCCAGCAGTGATAAGGTAGCGGCTGAAAAACTGTTTTTT; cdr3_aa: CASSDKVAAEKLFF
d_call: .; cdr3_length: 14; v_call: TRBV21-1; j_call: TRBJ1-4; clone_size: .; cdr3_nt: TGTGCCAGCAGCCGGGACAGGGGTGGTGAAAAACTGTTTTTT; cdr3_aa: CASSRDRGGEKLFF